The 26 T cell receptor beta chains presented below share a single source sample, sequenced in a study of blood T cell repertoires in COVID-19. The assay was immunoSEQ multiplex PCR, and TCRdb's table has in-frame clones only and misses some. Of about 50,000 clones in the sample, roughly 83% were seen once. The sequenced material came from peripheral blood. These receptor sequences come from a human donor in a cohort sampled during active COVID-19.

There are a few counts of this clone. The chain has TRBV9 and TRBJ1-4, with 7 nucleotides matching TRBD1. Germline CDR1 is SGDLS and CDR2 is YYNGEE. V was pared by 0 bases and J by 7 bases, with 6 bases of the junction left unmatched. CDR3 length equals 15 residues. The CDR3 coding sequence is TGTGCCAGCAGCGTAGGAGGGGGCCAGAGTGAAAAACTGTTTTTT. It yields the protein CASSVGGGQSEKLFF.

DNA of the CDR3: TGTGCCAGCAGCTTTTCACTCACGCGTAACTACGAGCAGTACTTC. It codes for CASSFSLTRNYEQYF. The rearrangement links TRBV11-1 to TRBJ2-7; the D is unclear. CDR1 and CDR2 from the germline V gene are SGHAT and FQDESV (reference sequence). The V end was cut by 3 bases, the J end by 3 bases, with 15 bases between. The CDR3 has 15 residues.

This clone was detected only a few times. The CDR3, as DNA: TGTGCCAGTAGGATGACAAGCAATAGCAATCAGCCCCAGCATTTT. The encoded protein is CASRMTSNSNQPQHF. The chain couples TRBV19 to TRBJ1-5; no definite D call. Trimming cost V 6 bases and J 0 bases, with 12 bases left between them. The germline CDR1 and CDR2 sequences are LNHDA and SQIVND (reference sequence). This CDR3 is 15 amino acids long.

The chain links TRBV19 to TRBJ1-4, with a possible D match to TRBD1 (5 bases). CDR1 and CDR2 (germline): LNHDA, SQIVND (reference sequence). The ends were cut back, 2 bases at V and 8 bases at J, with 12 bases in the middle. This CDR3 is 14 amino acids long. The CDR3 reads CASSIRGDGEKLFF. Written as DNA, the CDR3 is TGTGCCAGTAGTATACGGGGGGACGGGGAAAAACTGTTTTTT.

The chain is built from TRBV18 and TRBJ1-4, with TRBD1 matching 7 bases. Germline assignment: CDR1 KGHSH and CDR2 LQKENI. Germline trimming cut 3 bases from V and 8 bases from J; bases unmatched to any gene: 12. This CDR3 has 16 residues. The CDR3 DNA sequence: TGTGCCAGCTCACCGGTTTATACAGGGGTAGAAGAAAAACTGTTTTTT. Translating gives CASSPVYTGVEEKLFF.

V usage is TRBV4-3 and J usage is TRBJ1-2; D is possibly TRBD1 (6 bases). This CDR3 has 15 amino acids. CDR1 and CDR2 from the germline V gene are LGHNA and YSLEER. V was cut by 1 base and J by 4 bases, with 13 bases left in between. The CDR3 DNA follows: TGCGCCAGCAGCCAAGTGTCAGGGGCCCCCTATGGCTACACCTTC. Residues: CASSQVSGAPYGYTF.

The gene calls are TRBV7-2 and TRBJ1-2, with D possibly TRBD1 on 5 matching bases. CDR3 size: 14 residues. Trimming removed 0 bases at V and 6 bases at J, with 11 bases between. The germline V gene has CDR1 SGHTA and CDR2 FQGNSA. The DNA for the CDR3 is TGTGCCAGCAGCTTAGCGGGCGACAGCCATGGCTACACCTTC. Translation: CASSLAGDSHGYTF.

V and J are TRBV19 and TRBJ2-7; 7 positions match TRBD1. The CDR3 covers 15 residues. V lost 4 bases, J lost 5 bases, and 11 bases stayed unmatched. Looked up from germline, CDR1 is LNHDA and CDR2 is SQIVND (reference sequence). CDR3 in DNA: TGTGCCAGTAGTAGAAGACAGGGCACTACTAACGAGCAGTACTTC. This codes for CASSRRQGTTNEQYF.

V and J are TRBV23-1 and TRBJ2-7, with 8 bases fitting TRBD1. TRBV23-1 is annotated as an ORF whose role is uncertain. The CDR3 spans 16 residues. The trim removed 6 bases at V and 4 bases at J, leaving 14 bases unmatched. DNA of the CDR3: TGCGCCAGCAGACCAAAGACAGGGGATACCAAGTACGAGCAGTACTTC. This codes for CASRPKTGDTKYEQYF.

The chain couples TRBV7-2 to TRBJ1-4; no clear D. The length of the CDR3 is 15 residues. Looked up from germline, CDR1 is SGHTA and CDR2 is FQGNSA. The V gene lost 5 bases and the J gene lost 0 bases, with 10 bases spanning the gap. CDR3 loop: CASSPWTATNEKLFF. The CDR3, as DNA: TGTGCCAGCAGCCCATGGACTGCAACTAATGAAAAACTGTTTTTT.

This sequence joins TRBV28 and TRBJ1-5; D may be TRBD1 (6 bases). The CDR3 covers 16 residues. Germline loops: CDR1 MDHEN, CDR2 SYDVKM. Trimming shortened V by 2 bases and J by 2 bases, and 13 bases separated the two germline ends. CDR3 nucleotide sequence: TGTGCCAGCAGTTTACGAGGGGGAGTGGGCAATCAGCCCCAGCATTTT. Its protein product is CASSLRGGVGNQPQHF.

This rearrangement joins TRBV3-1 (or the pseudogene TRBV3-2) to TRBJ2-5; tentative D call: TRBD1 (5 bases). The germline V gene has CDR1 LGHDT and CDR2 YNNKEL (reference sequence). This CDR3 is built from 14 residues. The V and J ends lost 1 base and 1 base respectively, with 7 bases between them. CDR3 coding DNA: TGTGCCAGCAGCCAAGTGGGGCTCCAAGAGACCCAGTACTTC. Protein: CASSQVGLQETQYF.

This clone has just one count. The genes are TRBV4-1 and TRBJ1-6; 7 positions agree with TRBD1. The CDR3 runs 16 residues. Trimming cost V 0 bases and J 4 bases; bases outside gene matches: 3. Germline V gene sequence: CDR1 MGHRA, CDR2 YSYEKL. DNA for the CDR3: TGCGCCAGCAGCCAAGATCCACAGGGGTATAATTCACCCCTCCACTTT. It encodes CASSQDPQGYNSPLHF.

V usage is TRBV30 and J usage is TRBJ1-2, with D possibly matching TRBD1 (5 bases). V lost 4 bases, J lost 7 bases, and 10 bases lay in between. Germline CDR1 reads GTSNPN; CDR2 reads SVGIG (reference sequence). The CDR3 runs to 11 residues. For the CDR3, the DNA is TGTGCCTGGACGTTGGGGGGTGGCTACACCTTC. Protein product: CAWTLGGGYTF.

This chain uses TRBV7-2 with TRBJ1-5; D not resolved. Germline V gene data show CDR1 as SGHTA and CDR2 as FQGNSA. Trimming took off 8 bases at V and 4 bases at J, with 12 bases between the two ends. The CDR3 spans 13 residues. The CDR3 DNA reads TGTGCCAGCTCCCCGAAACTTAATCAGCCCCAGCATTTT. Translated: CASSPKLNQPQHF.

The chain is built from TRBV5-4 and TRBJ2-7; TRBD1 aligns across 7 bases. Unmatched junction bases numbered 9, after V lost 4 bases and J lost 2 bases. The CDR3 sequence is 15 residues long. Germline CDR1 and CDR2: SGHNT and YYREEE (reference sequence). CDR3 in amino acids: CASSPIRQGPYEQYF. The CDR3 nucleotides read TGTGCCAGCAGCCCGATACGACAGGGCCCCTACGAGCAGTACTTC.

The chain uses TRBV11-3 and TRBJ1-5; D is perhaps TRBD1 (5 bases). The germline V and J ends were trimmed by 1 base and 4 bases, with 11 bases remaining between them. The CDR3 runs 15 residues. Germline assignment: CDR1 SGHNT and CDR2 YENEEA. Here the CDR3 DNA reads TGTGCCAGCAGCTTAGTAGACGGGGGAAATCAGCCCCAGCATTTT. Amino acid sequence: CASSLVDGGNQPQHF.

The chain is built from TRBV30 and TRBJ1-1; D remains ambiguous. The CDR3 runs to 13 residues. Germline CDR1 reads GTSNPN; CDR2 reads SVGIG (reference sequence). The germline V and J ends were trimmed by 5 bases and 5 bases, with 15 bases remaining between them. The CDR3 DNA reads TGTGCCTGGCGGGAGGGCAGAGAGACTGAAGCTTTCTTT. Its protein is CAWREGRETEAFF.

The chain has TRBV7-2 and TRBJ2-3; a weak D match, TRBD2 (5 bases). With 4 bases removed from V and 4 bases from J, the gap between germline ends came to 9 bases. Germline CDR1 is SGHTA and CDR2 is FQGNSA. This CDR3 comprises 13 residues. The CDR3 protein is CASSSRGPDTQYF. The CDR3 coding sequence is TGTGCCAGCAGCTCCCGGGGTCCAGATACGCAGTATTTT. Together with reference TRBV7-2 and TRBJ2-3, the CDR3 gives the full variable domain: GAGVSQSPSNKVTEKGKDVELRCDPISGHTALYWYRQSLGQGLEFLIYFQGNSAPDKSGLPSDRFSAERTGGSVSTLTIQRTQQEDSAVYLCASSSRGPDTQYFGPGTRLTVL.

The J gene is TRBJ2-7, the V gene TRBV28; 7 bases are a match to TRBD1. Germline assignment: CDR1 MDHEN and CDR2 SYDVKM. This CDR3 comprises 14 residues. V lost 4 bases to trimming and J lost 2 bases; unmatched junction nucleotides: 5. The CDR3 DNA is TGTGCCAGCAGTTCTACAGGGGTCCCCTACGAGCAGTACTTC. Protein sequence: CASSSTGVPYEQYF.

The chain carries TRBV28 and TRBJ2-1; 12 bases match TRBD2. Germline V gene data show CDR1 as MDHEN and CDR2 as SYDVKM. The J segment lost 4 bases and the V segment lost 3 bases, leaving 7 bases of the junction unmatched. The CDR3 extends over 17 amino acids. The CDR3 sequence: CASSLGLAGGIYNEQFF. The CDR3 DNA follows: TGTGCCAGCAGTTTGGGGCTAGCGGGGGGGATATACAATGAGCAGTTCTTC.

This clone was picked up a small number of times. The J gene is TRBJ1-5, the V gene TRBV30; 8 nucleotides align to TRBD1. Germline V gene sequence: CDR1 GTSNPN, CDR2 SVGIG (reference sequence). After removal of 1 base from V and 5 bases from J, the junction contained 7 bases not matched to a gene. The CDR3 has 15 amino acids. The CDR3 protein is CAWSAGTGRDQPQHF. The CDR3 bases are TGTGCCTGGAGTGCAGGGACAGGACGGGATCAGCCCCAGCATTTT.

The rearrangement links TRBV5-6 to TRBJ1-1; D may be TRBD1 (5 bases). This CDR3 spans 14 amino acids. Germline V lookup: CDR1 SGHDT, CDR2 YYEEEE. With 5 bases removed from V and 0 bases from J, the gap between germline ends came to 11 bases. CDR3 sequence (DNA): TGTGCCAGCAGTCTTGGGGGGGTGAACACTGAAGCTTTCTTT. It encodes CASSLGGVNTEAFF.

CDR3 nucleotide sequence: TGTGCCAGCATCCCCGAGTGGGCCCCAAACACTGAAGCTTTCTTT. This sequence encodes CASIPEWAPNTEAFF. The chain recombines TRBV2 with TRBJ1-1; D not resolved. The V end lost 7 bases, the J end lost 2 bases, and 17 bases lay between the germline ends. This CDR3 region has 15 residues. Germline CDR1 is SNHLY and CDR2 is FYNNEI.

This sequence joins TRBV2 and TRBJ1-5, with TRBD1 identical over 8 bases. The CDR3 contains 14 residues. After removal of 3 bases from V and 2 bases from J, the junction contained 0 bases not matched to a gene. CDR1 is SNHLY, CDR2 FYNNEI, per germline. CDR3 loop: CASSEDRGNQPQHF. CDR3 bases: TGTGCCAGCAGTGAGGACAGGGGCAATCAGCCCCAGCATTTT.

V and J are TRBV2 and TRBJ1-1; 8 positions match TRBD1. Per germline, CDR1 SNHLY and CDR2 FYNNEI. The CDR3 extends over 16 amino acids. V lost 6 bases, J lost 0 bases, and 9 bases stayed unmatched. CDR3 amino acids: CASRGRTGIMNTEAFF. The CDR3 nucleotides are TGTGCCAGCAGGGGAAGGACAGGGATAATGAACACTGAAGCTTTCTTT. The full variable domain, completed using reference TRBV2 and TRBJ1-1, is EPEVTQTPSHQVTQMGQEVILRCVPISNHLYFYWYRQILGQKVEFLVSFYNNEISEKSEIFDDQFSVERPDGSNFTLKIRSTKLEDSAMYFCASRGRTGIMNTEAFFGQGTRLTVV.